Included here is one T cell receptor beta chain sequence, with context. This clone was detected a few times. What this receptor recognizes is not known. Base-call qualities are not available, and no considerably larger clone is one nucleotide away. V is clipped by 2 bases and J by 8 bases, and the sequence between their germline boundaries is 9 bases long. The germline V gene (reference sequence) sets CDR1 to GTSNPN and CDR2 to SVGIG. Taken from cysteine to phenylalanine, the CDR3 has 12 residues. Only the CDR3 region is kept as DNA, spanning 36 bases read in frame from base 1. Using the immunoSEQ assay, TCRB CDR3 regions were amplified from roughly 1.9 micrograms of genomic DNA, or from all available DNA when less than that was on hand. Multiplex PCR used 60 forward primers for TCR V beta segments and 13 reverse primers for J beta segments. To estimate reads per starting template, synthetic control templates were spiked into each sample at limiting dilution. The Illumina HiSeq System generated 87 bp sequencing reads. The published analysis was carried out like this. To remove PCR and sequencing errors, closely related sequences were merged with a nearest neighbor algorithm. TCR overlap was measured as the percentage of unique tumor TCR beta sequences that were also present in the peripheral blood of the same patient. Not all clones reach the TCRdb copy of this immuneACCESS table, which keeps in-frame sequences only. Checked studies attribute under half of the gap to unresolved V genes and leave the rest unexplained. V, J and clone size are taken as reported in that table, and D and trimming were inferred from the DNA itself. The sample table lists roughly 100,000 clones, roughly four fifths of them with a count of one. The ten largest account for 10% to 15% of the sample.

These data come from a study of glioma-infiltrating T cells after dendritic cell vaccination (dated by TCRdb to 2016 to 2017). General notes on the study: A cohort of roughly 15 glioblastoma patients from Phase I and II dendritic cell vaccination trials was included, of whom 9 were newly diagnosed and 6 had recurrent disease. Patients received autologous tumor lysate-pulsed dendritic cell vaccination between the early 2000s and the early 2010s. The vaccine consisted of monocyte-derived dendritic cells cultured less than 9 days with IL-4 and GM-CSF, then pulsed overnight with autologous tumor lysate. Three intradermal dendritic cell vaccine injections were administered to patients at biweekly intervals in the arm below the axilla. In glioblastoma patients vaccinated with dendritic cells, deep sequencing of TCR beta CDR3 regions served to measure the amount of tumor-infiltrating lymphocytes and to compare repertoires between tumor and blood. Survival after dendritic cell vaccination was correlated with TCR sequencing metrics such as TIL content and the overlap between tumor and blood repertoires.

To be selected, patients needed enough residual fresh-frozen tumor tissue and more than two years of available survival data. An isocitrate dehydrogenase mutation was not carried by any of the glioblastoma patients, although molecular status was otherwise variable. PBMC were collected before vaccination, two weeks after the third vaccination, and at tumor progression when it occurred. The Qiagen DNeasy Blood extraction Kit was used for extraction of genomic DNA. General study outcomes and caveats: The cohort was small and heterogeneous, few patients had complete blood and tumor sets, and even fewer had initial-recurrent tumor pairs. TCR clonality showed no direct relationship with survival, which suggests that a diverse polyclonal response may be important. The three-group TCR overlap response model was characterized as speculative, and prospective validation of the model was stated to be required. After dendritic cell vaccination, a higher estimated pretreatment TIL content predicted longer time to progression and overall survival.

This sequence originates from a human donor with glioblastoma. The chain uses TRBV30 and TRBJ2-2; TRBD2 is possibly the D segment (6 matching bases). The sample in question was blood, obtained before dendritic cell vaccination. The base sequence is TGTGCCTGGAGTCCCGCGGGAGGGGAGCTGTTTTTT. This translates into CAWSPAGGELFF.